This T cell receptor beta chain is drawn from a study of blood T cell repertoires in COVID-19. Per germline, CDR1 MGHDK and CDR2 SYGVNS. The CDR3 spans 14 residues. The J segment lost 1 base and the V segment lost 5 bases, leaving 2 bases of the junction unmatched. The method was immunoSEQ multiplex PCR; TCRdb's version includes in-frame clones alone and lacks a portion of them. The profile shows 260,000 or so clones, around 90% of them singletons. Material: peripheral blood. J is TRBJ1-2 and V is TRBV25-1; 9 bases are a match to TRBD1. The sequence derives from a human donor in a cohort sampled during active COVID-19. CDR3 sequence reads: CASSRTGVNYGYTF. In DNA form, the CDR3 reads TGTGCCAGCAGTCGGACAGGGGTTAACTATGGCTACACCTTC.